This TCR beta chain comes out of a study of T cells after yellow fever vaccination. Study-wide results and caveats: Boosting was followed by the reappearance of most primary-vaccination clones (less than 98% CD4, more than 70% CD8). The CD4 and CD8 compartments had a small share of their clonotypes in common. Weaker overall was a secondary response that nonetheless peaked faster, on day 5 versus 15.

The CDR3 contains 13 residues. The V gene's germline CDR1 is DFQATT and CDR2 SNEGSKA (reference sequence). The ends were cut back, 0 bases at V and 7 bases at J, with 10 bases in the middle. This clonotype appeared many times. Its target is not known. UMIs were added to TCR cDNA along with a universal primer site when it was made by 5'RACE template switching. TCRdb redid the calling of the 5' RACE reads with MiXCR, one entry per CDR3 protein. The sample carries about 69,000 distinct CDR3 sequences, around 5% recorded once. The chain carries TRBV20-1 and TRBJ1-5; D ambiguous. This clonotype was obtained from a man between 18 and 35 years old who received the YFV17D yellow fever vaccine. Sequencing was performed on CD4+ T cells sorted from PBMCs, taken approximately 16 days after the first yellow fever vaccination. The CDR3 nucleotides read TGCAGTGCTAGAGACCGTTTAAACCAGCCCCAGCATTTT. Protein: CSARDRLNQPQHF.